This TCR beta chain was observed in a study of blood T cell repertoires in COVID-19. Study at large: Researchers got acute and convalescent COVID-19 samples from the United States, Italy and Spain.

Ten or more counts support this clone. The CDR3 extends over 15 amino acids. Trimming removed 5 bases from V and 1 base from J; junction bases left unmatched: 7. Germline V gene sequence: CDR1 MNHEY, CDR2 SVGEGT. Repertoires were generated with immunoSEQ multiplex PCR, while TCRdb's copy carries only in-frame clones and drops some. The sample carries roughly 230,000 clones, about 86% recorded once. The sequence came from a man aged 40-50 years with active or convalescent COVID-19. The chain uses TRBV6-2 or TRBV6-3 and TRBJ2-5; 7 nucleotides agree with TRBD1. The specimen sequenced was peripheral blood. CDR3 DNA sequence: TGTGCCAGCAGTGCCGACAGGGTCTTCCAAGAGACCCAGTACTTC. This sequence encodes CASSADRVFQETQYF.